Below are 14 T cell receptor beta chains sequenced from a single sample in a study of identical twins. TCRdb re-analysed the 5' RACE reads in MiXCR, keeping a single row per CDR3 protein. The sample holds hundreds of thousands of distinct CDR3 sequences, 8.6% seen once. These same records also appear under a second study, on yellow fever vaccine responses in identical twins.

The specimen sequenced was PBMCs. The receptors derive from a woman aged 18-29 years in good health.

This clonotype was observed a few times. This chain connects TRBV18 to TRBJ2-5; D is uncertain. CDR3 size: 14 residues. V was clipped by 0 bases and J by 5 bases, with 10 bases between them. Looked up from germline, CDR1 is KGHSH and CDR2 is LQKENI. This CDR3 reads CASSPPKSDETQYF. In DNA, the CDR3 is TGTGCCAGCTCACCACCTAAAAGCGACGAGACCCAGTACTTC. The full variable domain, with the rest looked up from reference TRBV18 and TRBJ2-5, is NAGVMQNPRHLVRRRGQEARLRCSPMKGHSHVYWYRQLPEEGLKFMVYLQKENIIDESGMPKERFSAEFPKEGPSILRIQQVVRGDSAAYFCASSPPKSDETQYFGPGTRLLVL.

CDR3 in DNA: TGTGCCAGCAGTTTATCAGCCGGGGGGAACATTCAGTACTTC. Amino acid sequence: CASSLSAGGNIQYF. The rearrangement joins TRBV28 to TRBJ2-4, with TRBD2 matching 7 bases. CDR3 size: 14 residues. Germline V gene sequence: CDR1 MDHEN, CDR2 SYDVKM. With V trimmed by 1 base and J by 7 bases, 4 bases remained unmatched.

This clonotype was counted between two and nine times. The V call is TRBV14, the J call TRBJ2-2; maybe TRBD1 (5 bases). The V end lost 0 bases, the J end lost 4 bases, and 12 bases lay between the germline ends. This CDR3 has 16 amino acids. Germline CDR1 and CDR2: SGHDN and FVKESK. The chain's CDR3 is CASSQEVQGSTGELFF. The CDR3 region has the DNA TGTGCCAGCAGCCAAGAGGTCCAGGGAAGCACCGGGGAGCTGTTTTTT. The full variable domain, completed using reference TRBV14 and TRBJ2-2, is EAGVTQFPSHSVIEKGQTVTLRCDPISGHDNLYWYRRVMGKEIKFLLHFVKESKQDESGMPNNRFLAERTGGTYSTLKVQPAELEDSGVYFCASSQEVQGSTGELFFGEGSRLTVL.

This clonotype appeared a few times. The chain links TRBV5-1 to TRBJ2-1; maybe TRBD2 (5 bases). Germline V CDR1 and CDR2: SGHRS, YFSETQ. V lost 0 bases, J lost 6 bases, and 10 bases lay in between. This CDR3 is built from 14 residues. The CDR3 region is CASSLGLDFNEQFF. The CDR3 DNA reads as TGCGCCAGCAGCTTGGGACTGGACTTCAATGAGCAGTTCTTC.

This clonotype was observed a few times. The chain links TRBV5-1 to TRBJ2-2, with 11 positions matching TRBD2. This CDR3 region has 16 residues. The germline gives CDR1 SGHRS, CDR2 YFSETQ. V shed 4 bases, J shed 4 bases, and the junction held 6 bases outside the gene matches. The CDR3, as DNA: TGCGCCAGCAGCCCCACGACTAGCGGGGTCACCGGGGAGCTGTTTTTT. It yields the protein CASSPTTSGVTGELFF.

There are a few counts of this clonotype. This chain joins TRBV2 and TRBJ2-1; a weak D match, TRBD1 (6 bases). Germline V gene data show CDR1 as SNHLY and CDR2 as FYNNEI. CDR3 length equals 11 residues. Trimming removed 11 bases at V and 10 bases at J, with 15 bases between. CDR3 coding DNA: TGTGCCGGGTCGACAGGTTGGGAGCAGTTCTTC. Its translation is CAGSTGWEQFF. The full variable domain, completed using reference TRBV2 and TRBJ2-1, is EPEVTQTPSHQVTQMGQEVILRCVPISNHLYFYWYRQILGQKVEFLVSFYNNEISEKSEIFDDQFSVERPDGSNFTLKIRSTKLEDSAMYFCAGSTGWEQFFGPGTRLTVL.

The chain couples TRBV28 to TRBJ2-3; no reliable D call. This CDR3 region has 12 residues. Germline V gene sequence: CDR1 MDHEN, CDR2 SYDVKM. V was cut by 4 bases and J by 7 bases, with 9 bases left in between. The CDR3 coding sequence is TGTGCCAGCAGTTGGATTGGGAATACGCAGTATTTT. It specifies CASSWIGNTQYF.

V gene TRBV6-1 combines with J gene TRBJ1-2; D is ambiguous. V was shortened by 6 bases and J by 3 bases, with 11 bases between the two germline ends. The CDR3 runs to 13 residues. The V gene's germline CDR1 is MNHNS and CDR2 SASEGT. DNA of the CDR3: TGTGCCAGCAGCCCCGGACGGGACTATGGCTACACCTTC. Amino acids: CASSPGRDYGYTF.

Many counts were recorded for this clonotype. This chain connects TRBV27 to TRBJ2-7, with 7 bases matching TRBD1. This CDR3 has 13 residues. V shed 4 bases and J 7 bases; nucleotides not matched to a gene: 7. Germline assignment: CDR1 MNHEY and CDR2 SMNVEV (reference sequence). The CDR3 DNA sequence: TGTGCCAGCAGTTGGGGACAGTACGAAGAGCAGTACTTC. Translated: CASSWGQYEEQYF.

This clonotype has ten or more counts. The chain uses TRBV6-4 and TRBJ2-2; the D is unclear. Trimming removed 3 bases from V and 3 bases from J, with 14 bases in between. The CDR3 is 16 amino acids. Germline V CDR1 and CDR2: MRHNA, SNTAGT. The CDR3 protein is CASSEGNTMDTGELFF. CDR3 DNA sequence: TGTGCCAGCAGTGAAGGTAATACGATGGACACCGGGGAGCTGTTTTTT.

In its sample, this clonotype was seen many times. The chain employs TRBV12-3 or TRBV12-4 and TRBJ1-2; 9 nucleotides agree with TRBD1. The CDR3 has 14 residues. V shed 5 bases and J 7 bases; nucleotides not matched to a gene: 8. DNA for the CDR3: TGTGCCAGCAGTCTCGGGGACAGGGTGCCTGGCTACACCTTC. Its protein is CASSLGDRVPGYTF.

This chain uses TRBV6-5 with TRBJ1-5; D remains ambiguous. CDR3 size: 15 residues. Germline-derived CDR1 and CDR2 are MNHEY and SVGAGI. V lost 0 bases and J 1 base, leaving 7 bases between the germline ends. CDR3 DNA sequence: TGTGCCAGCAGTTACTCGCTGGGGAGCAATCAGCCCCAGCATTTT. Protein product: CASSYSLGSNQPQHF.

In DNA form, the CDR3 reads TGTGCCAGCAGTTGGGGGAACGCACCCCTCCACTTT. This codes for CASSWGNAPLHF. V and J are TRBV27 and TRBJ1-6; a weak D match, TRBD1 (5 bases). The CDR3 consists of 12 residues. From germline, CDR1 is MNHEY and CDR2 SMNVEV (reference sequence). Deletions cut 4 bases from V and 11 bases from J, with 9 bases between.

This chain joins TRBV4-3 and TRBJ2-7; no firm D call. The germline V gene encodes CDR1 LGHNA and CDR2 YSLEER. This CDR3 is 15 amino acids long. V lost 0 bases, J lost 0 bases, and 9 bases lay in between. In nucleotides, the CDR3 is TGCGCCAGCAGCCAAGACGGCGACCTCTCCTACGAGCAGTACTTC. It encodes CASSQDGDLSYEQYF.